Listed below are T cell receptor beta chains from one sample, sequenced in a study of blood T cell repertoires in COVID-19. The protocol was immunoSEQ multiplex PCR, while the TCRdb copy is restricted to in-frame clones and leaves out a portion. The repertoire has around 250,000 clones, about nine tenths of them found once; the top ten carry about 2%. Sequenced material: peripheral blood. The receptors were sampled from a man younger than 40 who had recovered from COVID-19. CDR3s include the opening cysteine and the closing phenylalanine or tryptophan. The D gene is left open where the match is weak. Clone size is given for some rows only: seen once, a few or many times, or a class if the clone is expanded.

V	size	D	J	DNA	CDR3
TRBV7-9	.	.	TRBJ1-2	TGTGCCAGCAGCGGATACGAGGCGCGGGACTATGGCTACACCTTC	CASSGYEARDYGYTF
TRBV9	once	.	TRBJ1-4	TGTGCCAGCAGCTCCAGCCTTGGGTGGGGAGCTAATGAAAAACTGTTTTTT	CASSSSLGWGANEKLFF
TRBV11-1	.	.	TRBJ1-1	TGTGCCAGCAGCCGACTACAGGGATCTAACACTGAAGCTTTCTTT	CASSRLQGSNTEAFF
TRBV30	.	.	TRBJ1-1	TGTGCCTGGAGTTTGAACAGGGAAACTGAAGCTTTCTTT	CAWSLNRETEAFF
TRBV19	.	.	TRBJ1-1	TGTGCCAGTAGTATTTGGGGCCCTGAAGCTTTCTTT	CASSIWGPEAFF
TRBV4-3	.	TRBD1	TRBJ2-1	TGCGCCAGCAGCCGCCACGACAGGGGCTCCTACAATGAGCAGTTCTTC	CASSRHDRGSYNEQFF
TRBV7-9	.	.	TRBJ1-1	TGTGCCAGCAGCTTAAGTTACAGGGAAGCTTTCTTT	CASSLSYREAFF
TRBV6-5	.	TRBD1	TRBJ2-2	TGTGCCAGCAGAACAGGGGCCGGGGAGCTGTTTTTT	CASRTGAGELFF
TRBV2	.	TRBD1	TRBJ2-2	TGTGCCAGCAGTCCCTATAACAGGGGAACCGGGGAGCTGTTTTTT	CASSPYNRGTGELFF
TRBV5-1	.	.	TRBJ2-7	TGCGCCAGCAGCTCAGGGTTCGAGCAGTACTTC	CASSSGFEQYF
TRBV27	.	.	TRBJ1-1	TGTGCCAGCAGGGCGATAGACACCTATGAAGCTTTCTTT	CASRAIDTYEAFF
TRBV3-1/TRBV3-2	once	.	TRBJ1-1	TGTGCCAGCAGCCAAGGCCCACGATACATTCAGAACACTGAAGCTTTCTTT	CASSQGPRYIQNTEAFF
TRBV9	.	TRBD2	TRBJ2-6	TGTGCCAGCAGCGTAGAGCCCCTGTGGGGGGGGGAAGTTGGTGGGGCCAACGTCCTGACTTTC	CASSVEPLWGGEVGGANVLTF
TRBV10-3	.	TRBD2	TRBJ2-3	TGTGCCATCAGTGAGTCGAGGACTAGCGACTTTTTAACGGATACGCAGTATTTT	CAISESRTSDFLTDTQYF
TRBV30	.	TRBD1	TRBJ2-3	TGTGCCTGGAATACCGCCGGGACAGGGCTGGATACGCAGTATTTT	CAWNTAGTGLDTQYF
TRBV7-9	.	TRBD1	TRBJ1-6	TGTGCCAGCAGGGACAGGGAGATTTCACCCCTCCACTTT	CASRDREISPLHF
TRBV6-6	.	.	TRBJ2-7	TGTGCCAGCAGTTCCACCTCCCGCGATCTATCCTACGAGCAGTACTTC	CASSSTSRDLSYEQYF
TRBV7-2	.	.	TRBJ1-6	TGTGCCAGCACCAGGGCAGTCTCCTATAATTCACCCCTCCACTTT	CASTRAVSYNSPLHF
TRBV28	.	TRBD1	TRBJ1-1	TGTGCCAGCAGGCCCGGGACAGGGACGAGTGAAGCTTTCTTT	CASRPGTGTSEAFF
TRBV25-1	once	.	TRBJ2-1	TGTGCCAGCAGTGACTGGCTTGGTGAGCAGTTCTTC	CASSDWLGEQFF
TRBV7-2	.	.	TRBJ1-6	TGTGCCAGCAGCTTAGAGGCCAGGGGTCGACCCCTCCACTTT	CASSLEARGRPLHF
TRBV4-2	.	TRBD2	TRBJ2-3	TGTGCCAGCAGGGAGGCTAATAGCGGGGGGCATCAGAATACGCAGTATTTT	CASREANSGGHQNTQYF
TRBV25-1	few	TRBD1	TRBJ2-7	TGTGCCAGCAGTGATACGATGGCAGGGGGCTCCCTGGAGCAGTACTTC	CASSDTMAGGSLEQYF
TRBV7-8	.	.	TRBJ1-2	TGTGCCAGCAGCTTAGGGGGAGGGTGGGTTACGGATGGCTACACCTTC	CASSLGGGWVTDGYTF
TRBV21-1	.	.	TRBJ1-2	TGTGCCAGCAGCAAAGTCAGGGGGCTCAGCTATGGCTACACCTTC	CASSKVRGLSYGYTF
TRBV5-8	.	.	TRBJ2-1	TGTGCCAGCAGCTTGAGACCCGGGGAGAATGAGCAGTTCTTC	CASSLRPGENEQFF
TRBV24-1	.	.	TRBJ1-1	TGTGCCACCAGTGGGGGGGGCACTGAAGCTTTCTTT	CATSGGGTEAFF
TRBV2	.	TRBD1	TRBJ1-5	TGTGCCAGCAGGAACCGGGACAGTTATCAGCCCCAGCATTTT	CASRNRDSYQPQHF
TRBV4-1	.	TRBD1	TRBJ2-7	TGCGCCAGCAGCCAAGACCACTCCGGGACAGGGGCCTACGAGCAGTACTTC	CASSQDHSGTGAYEQYF
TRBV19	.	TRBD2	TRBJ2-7	TGTGCCAGTAGTATAGGCGTAGCGGGGGTCGACGAGCAGTACTTC	CASSIGVAGVDEQYF
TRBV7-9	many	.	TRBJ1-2	TGTGCCAGCAGCTTAGGAGGACAGATCTATGGCTACACCTTC	CASSLGGQIYGYTF
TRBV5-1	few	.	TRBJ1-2	TGCGCCAGCAGCGACTCAGGGGCATCAATCTTC	CASSDSGASIF
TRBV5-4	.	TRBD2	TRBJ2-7	TGTGCCAGCAGTAGAGCGGGGGGGGACCTAGGAGAGCAGTACTTC	CASSRAGGDLGEQYF
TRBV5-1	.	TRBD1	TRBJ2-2	TGCGCCAGCAGCTGGGGACAGGGGAGCACCGGGGAGCTGTTTTTT	CASSWGQGSTGELFF
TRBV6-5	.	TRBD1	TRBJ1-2	TGTGCCAGCAGTTATCTCGAGGGACAGGGTAAATACACCTTC	CASSYLEGQGKYTF
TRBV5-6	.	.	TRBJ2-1	TGTGCCAGCAGCCCGGCGGCCGGGACTAGGGGGCCGAAGTTCTTC	CASSPAAGTRGPKFF
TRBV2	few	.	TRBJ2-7	TGTGCCAGCAGTGAACAGGTTAACTACGAGCAGTACTTC	CASSEQVNYEQYF
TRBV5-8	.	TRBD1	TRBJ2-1	TGTGCCAGCAGCTTGGTGGGGACAGGGGGCGAAAATGAGCAGTTCTTC	CASSLVGTGGENEQFF
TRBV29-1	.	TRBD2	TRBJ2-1	TGCAGCGTTGACTTTCCAGCGGGGGTGAATGAGCAGTTCTTC	CSVDFPAGVNEQFF
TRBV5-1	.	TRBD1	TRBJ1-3	TGCGCCAGCAGCCTTAAAGGGGGCAGAGAGGGAAACACCATATATTTT	CASSLKGGREGNTIYF
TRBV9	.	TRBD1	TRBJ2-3	TGTGCCAGCAGCCCCCGGACAGGGATTAGTATAGATACGCAGTATTTT	CASSPRTGISIDTQYF
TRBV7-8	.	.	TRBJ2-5	TGTGCCAGCAGCTCATGGACAGATCAAGAGACCCAGTACTTC	CASSSWTDQETQYF
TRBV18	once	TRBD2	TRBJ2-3	TGTGCCAGCTCACCACGGCTAGCGGGACAAAGCACAGATACGCAGTATTTT	CASSPRLAGQSTDTQYF
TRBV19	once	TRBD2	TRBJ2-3	TGTGCCAGTAGTGTAGCGGGGTGGACAGATACGCAGTATTTT	CASSVAGWTDTQYF
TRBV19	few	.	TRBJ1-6	TGTGCCAGTAGTATAGAGGAGGCGCAGGCCCTCCACTTT	CASSIEEAQALHF
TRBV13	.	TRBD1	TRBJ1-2	TGTGCCAGCAGCTTAGAGGGACAGGGAAGAACCTATGGCTACACCTTC	CASSLEGQGRTYGYTF
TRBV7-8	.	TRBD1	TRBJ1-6	TGTGCCAGCAGCTGGGACAGGGCGCAGTCACCCCTCCACTTT	CASSWDRAQSPLHF
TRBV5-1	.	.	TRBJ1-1	TGCGCCAGCAGCTTGTTTGGCACTAGCACTGAAGCTTTCTTT	CASSLFGTSTEAFF
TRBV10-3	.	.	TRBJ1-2	TGTGCCATCAGAGGGGACAAGAACTATGGCTACACCTTC	CAIRGDKNYGYTF
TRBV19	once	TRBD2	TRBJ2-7	TGTGCCAGTAGTACCCTCCCCCACGGGGGGGCGTCCTACGAGCAGTACTTC	CASSTLPHGGASYEQYF
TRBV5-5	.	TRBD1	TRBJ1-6	TGTGCCAGCAGCGAGGACAGGGAGGATTCACCCCTCCACTTT	CASSEDREDSPLHF
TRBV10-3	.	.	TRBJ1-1	TGTGCCACGAGCCAAGAGTCTTCGAACACTGAAGCTTTCTTT	CATSQESSNTEAFF
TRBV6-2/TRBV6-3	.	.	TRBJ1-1	TGTGCCAGCAGTTACGGACAAGGGAACACTGAAGCTTTCTTT	CASSYGQGNTEAFF